Listed here are 2 T cell receptor beta chains from one sample, sequenced in a study of OX40 agonist ivuxolimab in advanced cancers. Libraries were prepared by immunoSEQ multiplex PCR; TCRdb keeps only in-frame clonotypes and omits some of them. The table shows more than 50,000 clones, with more than 65% occurring only once. The material sequenced was CD4+ or CD8+ T cells sorted from blood, taken in a trial of the OX40 agonist ivuxolimab. These receptors were taken from an adult with an advanced solid tumor such as melanoma, head and neck, liver or kidney cancer.

The V and J genes are TRBV5-6 and TRBJ1-1, with TRBD1 matching over 7 bases. Germline CDR1 SGHDT, CDR2 YYEEEE. J was trimmed by 5 bases and V by 5 bases; bases with no gene match: 12. The CDR3 runs to 15 residues. The DNA of the CDR3 is TGTGCCAGCAGTCAGGGGGTAAGGATGGGAACTGAAGCTTTCTTT. It yields the protein CASSQGVRMGTEAFF.

The rearrangement joins TRBV18 to TRBJ1-1; 7 bases match TRBD1. This CDR3 is built from 15 residues. V gave up 6 bases and J gave up 3 bases; unmatched junction bases: 10. CDR1 is KGHSH, CDR2 LQKENI, per germline. CDR3 sequence (DNA): TGTGCCAGCTCTTTGAGGGGGCCCTCGGACACTGAAGCTTTCTTT. It yields the protein CASSLRGPSDTEAFF.